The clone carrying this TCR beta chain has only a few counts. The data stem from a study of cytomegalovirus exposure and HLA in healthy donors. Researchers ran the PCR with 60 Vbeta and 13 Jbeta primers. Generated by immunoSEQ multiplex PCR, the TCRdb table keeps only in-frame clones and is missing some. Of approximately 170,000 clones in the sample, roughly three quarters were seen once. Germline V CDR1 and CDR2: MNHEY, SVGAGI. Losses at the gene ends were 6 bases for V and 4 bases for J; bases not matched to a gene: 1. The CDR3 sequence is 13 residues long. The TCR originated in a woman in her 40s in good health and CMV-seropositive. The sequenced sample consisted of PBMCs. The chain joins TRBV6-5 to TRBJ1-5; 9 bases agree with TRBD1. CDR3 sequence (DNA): TGTGCCAGCAGAGGGACAGGGAATCAGCCCCAGCATTTT. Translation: CASRGTGNQPQHF.